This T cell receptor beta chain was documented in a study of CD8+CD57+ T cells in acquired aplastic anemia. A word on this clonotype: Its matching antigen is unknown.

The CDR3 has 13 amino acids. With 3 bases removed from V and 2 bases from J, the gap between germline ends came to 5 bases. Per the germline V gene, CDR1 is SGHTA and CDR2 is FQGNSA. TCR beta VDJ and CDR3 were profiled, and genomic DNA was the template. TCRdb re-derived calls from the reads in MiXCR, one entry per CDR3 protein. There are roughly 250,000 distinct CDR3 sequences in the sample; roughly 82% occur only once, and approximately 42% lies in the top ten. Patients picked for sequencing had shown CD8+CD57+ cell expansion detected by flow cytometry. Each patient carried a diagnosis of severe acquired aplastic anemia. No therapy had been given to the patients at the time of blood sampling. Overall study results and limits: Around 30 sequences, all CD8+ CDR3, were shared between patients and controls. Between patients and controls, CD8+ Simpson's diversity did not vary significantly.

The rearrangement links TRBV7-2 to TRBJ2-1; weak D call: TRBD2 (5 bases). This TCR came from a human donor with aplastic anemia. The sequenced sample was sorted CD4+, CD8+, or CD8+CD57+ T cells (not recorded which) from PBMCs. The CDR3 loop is CASSLGAYNEQFF. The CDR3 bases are TGTGCCAGCAGCTTGGGAGCCTACAATGAGCAGTTCTTC.